The T cell receptor (beta chain) under discussion was sequenced for a study of blood T cell repertoires in COVID-19. Study-wide background: The samples span acute and convalescent COVID-19 from the United States, Italy and Spain. Nucleic acid was either cDNA or gDNA, and it came from T cells, B-cell-depleted T cells, or PBMCs.

J gave up 5 bases and V 7 bases, and 5 bases lay outside the gene matches. This CDR3 spans 13 amino acids. Looked up from germline, CDR1 is SGHKS and CDR2 is YYEKEE (reference sequence). Original handling: Nucleated cell number was recorded as an estimate derived from reference gene primer amplification. Profiling relied on immunoSEQ multiplex PCR, and the TCRdb table lists in-frame clones only, not all of them. V, J and clone size are those of that table, while D and trimming were read from the DNA. This sample has around 100,000 clones, with around nine tenths found just once. This clone has a handful of counts.

This chain links TRBV5-5 with TRBJ2-1; the match to TRBD2 covers 8 bases. The sequenced sample was peripheral blood. This TCR was recovered from an older woman who had recovered from COVID-19. The CDR3 sequence is CASGRGGHNEQFF. The CDR3 DNA sequence: TGTGCCAGCGGCCGCGGGGGGCACAATGAGCAGTTCTTC.